Shown below are 32 T cell receptor beta chains from a single sample sequenced in a study of T-cell reconstitution after alpha-beta-depleted transplantation in children. Unique molecular identifiers were incorporated when the TCRbeta library was constructed. TCRdb reprocessed the PCR reads via MiXCR and lists one record per CDR3 protein. The sample consists of under 850,000 distinct CDR3 sequences, around 14% of them appearing once. Source: PBMCs, taken before TCRalphabeta/CD19-depleted stem cell transplant. The source is a girl aged 2-10 years with congenital amegakaryocytic thrombocytopenia, due to receive a stem cell transplant.

Only a few counts were recorded for this clonotype. This chain joins TRBV7-2 and TRBJ2-3; D is ambiguous. Trimming removed 1 base from V and 0 bases from J, with 8 bases in between. This CDR3 has 15 amino acids. Per the germline V gene, CDR1 is SGHTA and CDR2 is FQGNSA. CDR3 region: CASSLDYTSTDTQYF. As DNA, the CDR3 is TGTGCCAGCAGCTTAGACTACACTAGCACAGATACGCAGTATTTT.

This clonotype appeared a few times. The gene calls are TRBV20-1 and TRBJ1-5; 9 nucleotides align to TRBD1. The junction had 10 bases not matched to a gene; V was cut back by 3 bases and J by 7 bases. This CDR3 is 15 amino acids long. Germline values: CDR1 DFQATT, CDR2 SNEGSKA (reference sequence). The CDR3 DNA reads as TGCAGTGCTAGGGATGACAGGGGGGCGGGGCAGCCCCAGCATTTT. It codes for CSARDDRGAGQPQHF.

This clonotype appeared many times. This chain uses TRBV12-3 or TRBV12-4 with TRBJ1-5, with 7 bases fitting TRBD1. J lost 6 bases, V lost 5 bases, and 10 bases had no gene match. This CDR3 has 15 amino acids. CDR3 loop: CASSESGTAGQPQHF. In nucleotides, the CDR3 is TGTGCCAGCAGTGAGTCGGGGACAGCAGGTCAGCCCCAGCATTTT.

This clonotype was observed a handful of times. J is TRBJ1-4 and V is TRBV4-1, with 9 bases identical to TRBD1. Germline V gives CDR1 MGHRA, CDR2 YSYEKL. This CDR3 is built from 16 residues. Trimming cost V 4 bases and J 8 bases; bases outside gene matches: 11. The CDR3 coding sequence is TGCGCCAGCAGCCTCAGCAGGACAGGGGAAAGCGAAAAACTGTTTTTT. The encoded protein is CASSLSRTGESEKLFF.

This clonotype was seen only a few times. CDR3 coding DNA: TGTGCCAGCAGCTCGACCCGGGACCCGAGAATCGGGGAGCTGTTTTTT. Amino acid sequence: CASSSTRDPRIGELFF. The chain has TRBV7-3 and TRBJ2-2, with D perhaps assigned TRBD1 or TRBD2 (5 bases each). Germline CDR1 is SGHTA and CDR2 is FQGTGA. This CDR3 region has 16 residues. Trimming shortened V by 4 bases and J by 7 bases, and 19 bases separated the two germline ends.

The chain uses TRBV28 and TRBJ2-4; no definite D call. There are 12 residues in the CDR3. Looked up from germline, CDR1 is MDHEN and CDR2 is SYDVKM. The germline V and J ends were trimmed by 2 bases and 6 bases, with 5 bases remaining between them. The CDR3 sequence is CASSLELNIQYF. As DNA, the CDR3 is TGTGCCAGCAGTTTAGAGCTAAACATTCAGTACTTC.

J is TRBJ2-7 and V is TRBV6-1, with TRBD1 matching over 10 bases. The CDR3 spans 14 residues. CDR1 and CDR2 (germline): MNHNS, SASEGT. V shed 5 bases, J shed 6 bases, and the junction held 7 bases outside the gene matches. CDR3 in amino acids: CASSTPGQGPEQYF. The CDR3 bases are TGTGCCAGCAGTACACCGGGACAGGGGCCCGAGCAGTACTTC.

Ten or more counts support this clonotype. V gene TRBV4-2 combines with J gene TRBJ1-4; D perhaps matches TRBD1 (5 bases). The CDR3 sequence is 15 residues long. V gave up 0 bases and J gave up 12 bases, with 17 bases separating them. Germline V gene sequence: CDR1 LGHNA, CDR2 YNFKEQ. CDR3 region: CASSQDLTAAEQLFF. In nucleotides, the CDR3 is TGTGCCAGCAGCCAAGATTTGACAGCGGCCGAGCAACTGTTTTTT.

This clonotype was seen many times. V is TRBV20-1 and J is TRBJ1-5, with a weak D call TRBD1 (5 bases). Deletions cut 0 bases from V and 1 base from J, with 16 bases between. The CDR3 spans 17 residues. The germline V gene encodes CDR1 DFQATT and CDR2 SNEGSKA (reference sequence). CDR3 sequence (DNA): TGCAGTGCTAGAGATCGGGCCAGGGAAAAGAGCAATCAGCCCCAGCATTTT. It yields the protein CSARDRAREKSNQPQHF.

The table lists this clonotype with a few counts. V gene TRBV7-9 combines with J gene TRBJ2-1; the D gene could be TRBD1 or TRBD2 (5 bases each). V was clipped by 1 base and J by 9 bases, with 16 bases between them. The CDR3 length is 15 residues. In germline, CDR1 is SEHNR, CDR2 FQNEAQ (reference sequence). CDR3 residues: CASSLGGVLLAEQFF. In DNA, the CDR3 is TGTGCCAGCAGCTTAGGAGGGGTGCTTCTGGCTGAGCAGTTCTTC.

This clonotype was seen many times. The chain has TRBV7-6 and TRBJ2-1; D is ambiguous. Germline CDR1 and CDR2: SGHVS and FNYEAQ. Trimming pared 1 base from V and 6 bases from J, leaving 13 bases between. The CDR3 spans 15 residues. This CDR3 is CASSLVATSSNEQFF. Here the CDR3 DNA reads TGTGCCAGCAGCTTAGTGGCGACGAGCTCCAATGAGCAGTTCTTC.

The rearrangement joins TRBV29-1 to TRBJ2-1; TRBD2 matches at 10 bases. Germline-derived CDR1 and CDR2 are SQVTM and ANQGSEA. Unmatched junction bases numbered 5, after V lost 6 bases and J lost 9 bases. This CDR3 has 12 residues. In DNA, the CDR3 is TGCAGCGTCATAAGGACTAGCGGTGAGCAGTTCTTC. It yields the protein CSVIRTSGEQFF.

This clonotype was counted between two and nine times. The rearrangement uses TRBV28 and TRBJ2-7; 9 nucleotides line up with TRBD1. CDR3 size: 15 residues. Germline lookup yields CDR1 MDHEN and CDR2 SYDVKM. The ends lost 3 bases at V and 6 bases at J; junction bases unmatched: 9. The CDR3 protein is CASSLGGQGFSEQYF. The DNA for the CDR3 is TGTGCCAGCAGTTTGGGGGGACAGGGTTTCTCCGAGCAGTACTTC.

Many counts were recorded for this clonotype. The J gene is TRBJ2-7, the V gene TRBV5-1, with D uncertain. The V and J ends lost 0 bases and 2 bases respectively, with 9 bases between them. This CDR3 has 14 residues. From germline, CDR1 is SGHRS and CDR2 YFSETQ. The CDR3 sequence is CASSLVVEAYEQYF. The CDR3 DNA reads as TGCGCCAGCAGCTTGGTCGTAGAAGCCTACGAGCAGTACTTC.

This clonotype has a handful of counts. This CDR3 is CASSLSGGYGANVLTF. The CDR3 DNA reads TGTGCCAGCAGCCTCTCAGGGGGCTATGGGGCCAACGTCCTGACTTTC. This chain connects TRBV3-1 to TRBJ2-6, with 8 positions matching TRBD1. J was trimmed by 3 bases and V by 4 bases; bases with no gene match: 5. Germline-derived CDR1 and CDR2 are LGHDT and YNNKEL (reference sequence). The CDR3 covers 16 residues.

V usage is TRBV12-3 or TRBV12-4 and J usage is TRBJ1-5; D perhaps matches TRBD1 (6 bases). The ends were cut back, 6 bases at V and 6 bases at J, with 24 bases in the middle. The CDR3 loop spans 17 amino acids. The CDR3 nucleotides read TGTGCCAGCAGCAGGAGGGGTCTTTTTACGGGGGCTCAGCCCCAGCATTTT. It codes for CASSRRGLFTGAQPQHF.

This clonotype was observed many times. This chain uses TRBV5-1 with TRBJ2-7; 8 bases are shared with TRBD2. V dropped 0 bases and J dropped 7; count of bases not matched to a gene: 6. This CDR3 comprises 14 residues. Germline loops: CDR1 SGHRS, CDR2 YFSETQ. CDR3 sequence reads: CASSLASGSGEQYF. As DNA, the CDR3 is TGCGCCAGCAGCTTGGCCAGCGGGAGCGGAGAGCAGTACTTC.

The chain recombines TRBV7-9 with TRBJ2-1; D tentatively fits TRBD1 or TRBD2 (5 bases each). CDR1 is SEHNR and CDR2 is FQNEAQ in the germline V gene (reference sequence). The CDR3 is 14 residues long. Trimming stripped 6 bases from V and 8 bases from J, with 17 bases between. DNA for the CDR3: TGTGCCAGCAGAAGGGACCGAGGGAGAGATGAGCAGTTCTTC. Translation gives CASRRDRGRDEQFF.

The chain has TRBV4-1 and TRBJ2-7; weak D call: TRBD2 (5 bases). With 4 bases removed from V and 4 bases from J, the gap between germline ends came to 20 bases. Looked up from germline, CDR1 is MGHRA and CDR2 is YSYEKL. The CDR3 is made up of 16 amino acids. In DNA, the CDR3 is TGCGCCAGCAGCCCCACCCATCTCGGGAATAGGTACGAGCAGTACTTC. Its translation is CASSPTHLGNRYEQYF.

There are a few counts of this clonotype. This sequence joins TRBV7-6 and TRBJ2-6; D unclear. Per the germline V gene, CDR1 is SGHVS and CDR2 is FNYEAQ. Trimming shortened V by 2 bases and J by 9 bases, and 8 bases separated the two germline ends. There are 13 residues in the CDR3. CDR3 residues: CASSLFESNVLTF. In nucleotides, the CDR3 is TGTGCCAGCAGCTTATTCGAGAGCAACGTCCTGACTTTC.

Concerning this clonotype itself: Being one base from a much bigger clone, this may be a read error. This chain links TRBV20-1 with TRBJ2-1; TRBD1 might be the D (6 bases). This CDR3 spans 12 amino acids. Germline V gene lookup returns CDR1 DFQATT and CDR2 SNEGSKA (reference sequence). This CDR3 is CRARGQGNEQFF. The CDR3 region has the DNA TGCCGTGCGAGAGGGCAGGGGAATGAGCAGTTCTTC.

The CDR3 protein is CSARDGAAGNYNEQFF. As DNA, the CDR3 is TGCAGTGCTAGAGATGGCGCAGCGGGTAACTACAATGAGCAGTTCTTC. J is TRBJ2-1 and V is TRBV20-1; a weak D match, TRBD2 (6 bases). Looked up from germline, CDR1 is DFQATT and CDR2 is SNEGSKA (reference sequence). Trimming took off 0 bases at V and 3 bases at J, with 15 bases between the two ends. The CDR3 contains 16 residues.

This clonotype was found many times. The V and J genes are TRBV5-6 and TRBJ2-1; no clear D gene. The V end was cut by 1 base, the J end by 0 bases, with 14 bases between. The V gene's germline CDR1 is SGHDT and CDR2 YYEEEE. This CDR3 region has 17 residues. The CDR3: CASSLTGLRSSYNEQFF. The CDR3 nucleotides read TGTGCCAGCAGCTTGACGGGTTTGAGAAGCTCCTACAATGAGCAGTTCTTC.

This sequence joins TRBV12-3 or TRBV12-4 and TRBJ2-3; D remains unclear. V was cut by 6 bases and J by 2 bases, with 9 bases left in between. The CDR3 length is 13 residues. DNA for the CDR3: TGTGCCAGCAGCCTCCCGCTCACAGATACGCAGTATTTT. It encodes CASSLPLTDTQYF.

This clonotype was seen ten or more times. V is TRBV7-8 and J is TRBJ1-2; the match to TRBD1 covers 7 bases. CDR3 length equals 13 residues. CDR1 is SGHVS, CDR2 FQNEAQ, per germline. With V trimmed by 5 bases and J by 4 bases, 4 bases remained unmatched. CDR3 nucleotides: TGTGCCAGCAGCCTCGGACAGGTCTATGGCTACACCTTC. Its translation: CASSLGQVYGYTF.

This clonotype showed up just a few times. The gene calls are TRBV27 and TRBJ1-2; possibly TRBD1 for D (5 bases). This CDR3 is 16 amino acids long. The germline CDR1 and CDR2 sequences are MNHEY and SMNVEV (reference sequence). V lost 2 bases, J lost 5 bases, and 18 bases lay in between. The CDR3 sequence is CASSLSWGGTQYGYTF. CDR3 bases: TGTGCCAGCAGTTTAAGCTGGGGGGGTACCCAATATGGCTACACCTTC.

This clonotype was observed many times. The V gene is TRBV20-1, the J gene TRBJ2-1; TRBD2 matches at 10 bases. Per germline, CDR1 DFQATT and CDR2 SNEGSKA (reference sequence). V lost 2 bases and J lost 3; bases outside the gene matches: 4. The CDR3 sequence is 15 residues long. CDR3 bases: TGCAGTGCTAGACTAGCGGGAGTGTTCTACAATGAGCAGTTCTTC. Its translation is CSARLAGVFYNEQFF.

Many counts were recorded for this clonotype. The chain carries TRBV6-6 and TRBJ2-7, with D perhaps matching TRBD2 (5 bases). V lost 6 bases and J 3 bases, leaving 9 bases between the germline ends. Per germline, CDR1 MNHNY and CDR2 SVGAGI (reference sequence). The CDR3 is made up of 12 amino acids. CDR3 sequence reads: CASSSDYYEQYF. The CDR3 DNA is TGTGCCAGCAGCTCCGACTACTACGAGCAGTACTTC.

This clonotype was found a few times. The chain is built from TRBV27 and TRBJ1-5; the D gene is possibly TRBD1 (5 bases). Looked up from germline, CDR1 is MNHEY and CDR2 is SMNVEV (reference sequence). The CDR3 spans 14 residues. V was clipped by 6 bases and J by 4 bases, with 13 bases between them. CDR3 coding DNA: TGTGCCAGCAGCCCAGACAGCCTTAATCAGCCCCAGCATTTT. This translates into CASSPDSLNQPQHF.

This clonotype came up many times. The genes are TRBV5-4 and TRBJ2-1, with a possible D match to TRBD1 (7 bases). Germline assignment: CDR1 SGHNT and CDR2 YYREEE (reference sequence). V lost 5 bases and J 6 bases, leaving 21 bases between the germline ends. This CDR3 is 16 amino acids long. The CDR3 protein is CASSSPGDRPINEQFF. CDR3 DNA sequence: TGTGCCAGCAGTTCGCCGGGGGACAGACCGATCAATGAGCAGTTCTTC.

This clonotype was seen more than once but under ten times. The V and J genes are TRBV29-1 and TRBJ2-1; TRBD1 matches at 7 bases. Unmatched junction bases numbered 13, after V lost 6 bases and J lost 5 bases. CDR1 is SQVTM and CDR2 is ANQGSEA in the germline V gene. The CDR3 runs to 15 residues. CDR3 DNA sequence: TGCAGCGTCGACAGGGCGACAGGTATAGACAATGAGCAGTTCTTC. Its translation is CSVDRATGIDNEQFF.

This clonotype came up many times. The chain uses TRBV9 and TRBJ2-7, with D tentatively TRBD2 (6 bases). The CDR3 consists of 14 residues. CDR1 is SGDLS, CDR2 YYNGEE, per germline. V gave up 3 bases and J gave up 0 bases, with 10 bases separating them. As DNA, the CDR3 is TGTGCCAGCAGCGGTAGCGGATACTCCTACGAGCAGTACTTC. Translated: CASSGSGYSYEQYF.